Listed here is a single TCR beta chain. What it binds is unknown. V was shortened by 5 bases and J by 2 bases, with 18 bases between the two germline ends. This CDR3 has 16 residues. Germline CDR1 reads LNHDA; CDR2 reads SQIVND (reference sequence). This entry is derived from a study of OX40 agonist ivuxolimab in advanced cancers. About the study: With ivuxolimab, an agonistic anti-OX40 (CD134) antibody, patients were treated. Patients received ivuxolimab, an intravenous treatment, every 2 weeks at 0.01 to 10 mg/kg.

Blood was sampled at baseline, cycle 4 day 1, and cycle 7 day 1. TCRdb's table, derived via immunoSEQ multiplex PCR, lists solely in-frame clones and lacks some. The sample includes some 59,000 clones, roughly 90% of them seen just once. Study-wide results and caveats: In the 0.1-3.0 mg/kg groups, partial responders showed among the lowest expansion.

This TCR was recovered from an adult with an advanced solid tumor such as melanoma, head and neck, liver or kidney cancer. The chain has TRBV19 and TRBJ2-5; TRBD1 or TRBD2 may be the D gene (5 bases each). The starting material was CD4+ or CD8+ T cells sorted from blood, obtained in a trial of the OX40 agonist ivuxolimab. CDR3 nucleotides: TGTGCCAGTAGTCCTGGGGGTTACCCCGGACAAGAGACCCAGTACTTC. As protein: CASSPGGYPGQETQYF.